This T cell receptor (beta chain) was sequenced for a study of blood T cells in healthy people across ages. They isolated at least 7 million PBMCs from each sample. The CDR3 is 16 residues long. J gave up 0 bases and V 3 bases, and 5 bases lay outside the gene matches. CDR1 and CDR2 (germline): LGHDT, YNNKEL (reference sequence). Next came a second PCR, run for about 7 to 11 cycles, which used a sample-barcoded 5' primer along with a J-beta primer mix. Sequencing yielded, for each sample, at least 3 million paired-end reads carrying CDR3. Each CDR3 protein is one row after TCRdb ran MiXCR on the 5' RACE reads. This table holds around 870,000 distinct CDR3 sequences, about 28% found once. Many counts were recorded for this clonotype.

The origin of this receptor is a woman over 75 in good health. The sequenced sample consisted of blood. The chain recombines TRBV3-1 with TRBJ2-5, with 9 positions matching TRBD1. The CDR3 protein is CASSHTGQGNQETQYF. The CDR3 DNA follows: TGTGCCAGCAGCCACACCGGACAGGGGAACCAAGAGACCCAGTACTTC.